Following are 32 T cell receptor beta chains from one sample sequenced in a study of blood T cell repertoires in COVID-19. Only in-frame clones appear in the TCRdb table, and some are missing; sequencing was by immunoSEQ multiplex PCR. The table records fewer than 55,000 clones, roughly 80% of them present only once. Sequenced input: peripheral blood. These receptors were collected from a man between 45 and 60 years old with acute or convalescent COVID-19.

This chain links TRBV19 with TRBJ2-5, with D possibly being TRBD1 (5 bases). The V and J ends lost 5 bases and 4 bases respectively, with 11 bases between them. Germline CDR1 LNHDA, CDR2 SQIVND (reference sequence). This CDR3 has 13 residues. The CDR3 loop reads CASSFGRGETQYF. CDR3 nucleotides: TGTGCCAGTAGTTTCGGTAGGGGAGAGACCCAGTACTTC. Full variable domain (outside the CDR3, taken from reference TRBV19 and TRBJ2-5): DGGITQSPKYLFRKEGQNVTLSCEQNLNHDAMYWYRQDPGQGLRLIYYSQIVNDFQKGDIAEGYSVSREKKESFPLTVTSAQKNPTAFYLCASSFGRGETQYFGPGTRLLVL.

The chain carries TRBV24-1 and TRBJ2-1; D possibly corresponds to TRBD2 (7 bases). Trimming took off 5 bases at V and 8 bases at J, with 15 bases between the two ends. Germline V gene lookup returns CDR1 KGHDR and CDR2 SFDVKD. There are 14 residues in the CDR3. The CDR3 reads CATSGGGPPYEQFF. CDR3 coding DNA: TGTGCCACCAGTGGGGGGGGGCCCCCCTATGAGCAGTTCTTC.

In this sample, this clone turned up a few times. This chain links TRBV15 with TRBJ1-5; 7 bases are a match to TRBD1. V lost 7 bases and J lost 3; bases outside the gene matches: 6. Germline V gives CDR1 LNHNV, CDR2 YYDKDF (reference sequence). The CDR3 has 14 residues. The DNA of the CDR3 is TGTGCCACCAAGAACAGGGGACCCAATCAGCCCCAGCATTTT. This gives the protein CATKNRGPNQPQHF.

CDR3 in amino acids: CASSPTTRYNEQFF. In nucleotides, the CDR3 is TGTGCCAGCAGTCCGACTACCCGCTACAATGAGCAGTTCTTC. The V gene is TRBV28, the J gene TRBJ2-1, with D possibly being TRBD2 (5 bases). Germline loops: CDR1 MDHEN, CDR2 SYDVKM. This CDR3 region has 14 residues. V dropped 5 bases and J dropped 3 bases, with 11 bases sitting between them.

This sequence joins TRBV7-3 and TRBJ2-1; the D gene is possibly TRBD2 (6 bases). The CDR3 length is 15 residues. Germline assignment: CDR1 SGHTA and CDR2 FQGTGA. Trimming shortened V by 3 bases and J by 2 bases, and 11 bases separated the two germline ends. CDR3 sequence reads: CASSLAGSAYNEQFF. As DNA, the CDR3 is TGTGCCAGCAGCTTGGCGGGAAGTGCCTACAATGAGCAGTTCTTC.

The rearrangement links TRBV2 to TRBJ2-1; no firm D call. The CDR3 consists of 14 residues. From germline, CDR1 is SNHLY and CDR2 FYNNEI. Trimming removed 8 bases from V and 0 bases from J, with 11 bases in between. The DNA of the CDR3 is TGTGCCAGCGGTAGTAAAATCTCCTACAATGAGCAGTTCTTC. Protein sequence: CASGSKISYNEQFF.

This clone was seen a single time. CDR3 DNA sequence: TGTGCCAGCAGCAGACCGGGACAGGGGTTGTACACTGAAGCTTTCTTT. Protein product: CASSRPGQGLYTEAFF. The chain couples TRBV5-8 to TRBJ1-1, with 10 bases lining up with TRBD1. This CDR3 has 16 amino acids. Trimming took 4 bases from V and 3 from J; bases not matched to a gene: 9. Germline assignment: CDR1 SGHTS and CDR2 YDEGEE.

This chain uses TRBV7-8 with TRBJ1-1; TRBD1 matches at 8 bases. CDR3 length: 17 amino acids. V lost 1 base, J lost 6 bases, and 13 bases stayed unmatched. Germline CDR1 and CDR2: SGHVS and FQNEAQ. This chain's CDR3 is CASSLVFRTGNRAEAFF. CDR3 sequence (DNA): TGTGCCAGCAGCTTAGTATTTCGGACAGGGAACAGGGCTGAAGCTTTCTTT.

The rearrangement uses TRBV6-5 and TRBJ1-2; 8 bases match TRBD1. Germline values: CDR1 MNHEY, CDR2 SVGAGI. Trimming took 4 bases from V and 7 from J; bases not matched to a gene: 8. This CDR3 region has 14 residues. This CDR3 reads CASSFDRGDGGYTF. The CDR3 nucleotides read TGTGCCAGCAGTTTTGACAGGGGAGATGGTGGCTACACCTTC.

The chain links TRBV28 to TRBJ2-7, with unresolved D. Trimming shortened V by 5 bases and J by 4 bases, and 18 bases separated the two germline ends. The germline V gene has CDR1 MDHEN and CDR2 SYDVKM. The CDR3 length is 15 residues. CDR3 nucleotides: TGTGCCAGCAGTGCGCGAAGACTGGTCCAATACGAGCAGTACTTC. Amino acid sequence: CASSARRLVQYEQYF. Supplemented by reference TRBV28 and TRBJ2-7, the full variable domain reads DVKVTQSSRYLVKRTGEKVFLECVQDMDHENMFWYRQDPGLGLRLIYFSYDVKMKEKGDIPEGYSVSREKKERFSLILESASTNQTSMYLCASSARRLVQYEQYFGPGTRLTVT.

This clone has a single count. V usage is TRBV6-1 and J usage is TRBJ1-2; D is uncertain. Germline CDR1 is MNHNS and CDR2 is SASEGT. CDR3 length equals 13 residues. The germline V and J ends were trimmed by 3 bases and 4 bases, with 9 bases remaining between them. In nucleotides, the CDR3 is TGTGCCAGCAGTGACGCTAGGCGCTATGGCTACACCTTC. Protein: CASSDARRYGYTF.

This clone was seen only a few times. V gene TRBV4-1 combines with J gene TRBJ2-7; TRBD1 is a possible D gene (6 bases). The V and J ends lost 0 bases and 3 bases respectively, with 12 bases between them. Germline CDR1 and CDR2: MGHRA and YSYEKL. CDR3 length: 15 amino acids. DNA for the CDR3: TGCGCCAGCAGCCAAGATGTGGGGGACATCTACGAGCAGTACTTC. Protein sequence: CASSQDVGDIYEQYF.

This clone was detected a few times. This chain links TRBV27 with TRBJ2-7, with D perhaps TRBD2 (6 bases). Germline V gene sequence: CDR1 MNHEY, CDR2 SMNVEV (reference sequence). This CDR3 region has 16 residues. The ends were cut back, 2 bases at V and 2 bases at J, with 16 bases in the middle. The CDR3 coding sequence is TGTGCCAGCAGTTTAATCGCGGGGACTGAACCCTACGAGCAGTACTTC. The encoded protein is CASSLIAGTEPYEQYF.

The chain combines TRBV5-4 with TRBJ1-2; D call uncertain. CDR3 size: 15 residues. Trimming took off 0 bases at V and 0 bases at J, with 9 bases between the two ends. Germline lookup yields CDR1 SGHNT and CDR2 YYREEE (reference sequence). This CDR3 is CASSLGGLANYGYTF. Written as DNA, the CDR3 is TGTGCCAGCAGCTTGGGCGGTCTGGCTAACTATGGCTACACCTTC.

Here the CDR3 reads CASRLDRDNNQPQHF. The CDR3 nucleotides are TGTGCCAGCAGACTAGACAGGGATAATAATCAGCCCCAGCATTTT. This chain links TRBV6-5 with TRBJ1-5, with 7 bases matching TRBD1. CDR3 length: 15 amino acids. The germline CDR1 and CDR2 sequences are MNHEY and SVGAGI. Losses at the gene ends were 6 bases for V and 4 bases for J; bases not matched to a gene: 9.

The chain couples TRBV28 to TRBJ2-3; no clear D gene. The V gene lost 2 bases and the J gene lost 0 bases, with 9 bases spanning the gap. Germline V gives CDR1 MDHEN, CDR2 SYDVKM. The CDR3 loop spans 15 amino acids. CDR3 DNA sequence: TGTGCCAGCAGTTTAACACCCAAAAGCACAGATACGCAGTATTTT. Its protein is CASSLTPKSTDTQYF. The full variable domain, in which reference TRBV28 and TRBJ2-3 provide the parts outside the CDR3, is DVKVTQSSRYLVKRTGEKVFLECVQDMDHENMFWYRQDPGLGLRLIYFSYDVKMKEKGDIPEGYSVSREKKERFSLILESASTNQTSMYLCASSLTPKSTDTQYFGPGTRLTVL.

V usage is TRBV19 and J usage is TRBJ2-5; 9 bases map to TRBD2. There are 16 residues in the CDR3. In germline, CDR1 is LNHDA, CDR2 SQIVND (reference sequence). Trimming at V came to 2 bases and at J to 5 bases, leaving 9 bases not matched to a gene. The CDR3 sequence: CASSIRSLAGWETQYF. For the CDR3, the DNA is TGTGCCAGTAGTATACGGTCCCTAGCGGGATGGGAGACCCAGTACTTC.

This chain connects TRBV27 to TRBJ2-7; D is undetermined. Germline V gene data show CDR1 as MNHEY and CDR2 as SMNVEV (reference sequence). This CDR3 comprises 14 residues. Trimming took 4 bases from V and 0 from J, leaving 10 bases between them. CDR3 amino acids: CASSSTPGSYEQYF. The CDR3 coding sequence is TGTGCCAGCAGTTCCACCCCGGGCTCCTACGAGCAGTACTTC.

This rearrangement joins TRBV19 to TRBJ1-1; no clear D. Germline lookup yields CDR1 LNHDA and CDR2 SQIVND (reference sequence). This CDR3 comprises 13 residues. Between the trimmed V and J ends, which lost 4 bases and 8 bases, there was a span of 14 bases. The CDR3 sequence: CASSSLGGREAFF. CDR3 sequence (DNA): TGTGCCAGTAGTAGCCTCGGAGGCAGAGAAGCTTTCTTT.

The chain recombines TRBV29-1 with TRBJ1-2; D remains ambiguous. CDR1 is SQVTM and CDR2 is ANQGSEA in the germline V gene. V was clipped by 7 bases and J by 0 bases, with 15 bases between them. This CDR3 has 14 residues. The CDR3 coding sequence is TGCAGCGCTGGAGGTCCGGGAACTAACTATGGCTACACCTTC. This sequence encodes CSAGGPGTNYGYTF.

The genes are TRBV4-1 and TRBJ2-7; 7 positions agree with TRBD1. Germline CDR1 and CDR2: MGHRA and YSYEKL. J was trimmed by 2 bases and V by 4 bases; bases with no gene match: 8. The CDR3 spans 15 residues. DNA of the CDR3: TGCGCCAGCAGCCTTAACCGGGACAGCGCCTACGAGCAGTACTTC. Amino acid sequence: CASSLNRDSAYEQYF.

V usage is TRBV12-3 or TRBV12-4 and J usage is TRBJ2-5, with a possible D match to TRBD2 (5 bases). The CDR3 runs 13 residues. V was trimmed by 6 bases and J by 5 bases, leaving 13 bases between them. CDR3 DNA: TGTGCCAGCAGCCCTGGACTCAAGGAGACCCAGTACTTC. Encoded protein: CASSPGLKETQYF.

This chain connects TRBV5-1 to TRBJ2-2; no clear D gene. V dropped 2 bases and J dropped 1 base, with 12 bases sitting between them. Germline V CDR1 and CDR2: SGHRS, YFSETQ. The CDR3 covers 16 residues. The CDR3 bases are TGCGCCAGCAGCTTTCTTGCGGAAATGAACACCGGGGAGCTGTTTTTT. Protein: CASSFLAEMNTGELFF.

Only one count was recorded for this clone. This chain joins TRBV5-1 and TRBJ2-1; D is unresolved. V was clipped by 2 bases and J by 1 base, with 7 bases between them. The CDR3 extends over 14 amino acids. Germline values: CDR1 SGHRS, CDR2 YFSETQ. This CDR3 reads CASSFPGSYNEQFF. Here the CDR3 DNA reads TGCGCCAGCAGCTTCCCCGGGTCCTACAATGAGCAGTTCTTC.

The chain combines TRBV29-1 with TRBJ1-1; D call uncertain. The germline gives CDR1 SQVTM, CDR2 ANQGSEA. This CDR3 is built from 12 residues. Trimming stripped 6 bases from V and 1 base from J, with 9 bases between. CDR3 loop: CSVAVGNTEAFF. CDR3 nucleotide sequence: TGCAGCGTGGCGGTTGGGAACACTGAAGCTTTCTTT.

This clone was recorded once. CDR3 amino acids: CASSQDSGQETQYF. CDR3 coding DNA: TGCGCCAGCAGCCAAGATTCGGGACAAGAGACCCAGTACTTC. V usage is TRBV4-1 and J usage is TRBJ2-5; D perhaps matches TRBD2 (5 bases). The germline CDR1 and CDR2 sequences are MGHRA and YSYEKL. V was cut by 0 bases and J by 2 bases, with 7 bases left in between. The CDR3 is 14 residues long.

This chain joins TRBV3-1 (or the pseudogene TRBV3-2) and TRBJ2-7; 10 nucleotides match TRBD1. In germline, CDR1 is LGHDT, CDR2 YNNKEL (reference sequence). The CDR3 totals 14 residues. V was pared by 4 bases and J by 4 bases, with 4 bases of the junction left unmatched. The CDR3 nucleotides read TGTGCCAGCAGCCCGGGACAGGGGTTTTACGAGCAGTACTTC. Residues: CASSPGQGFYEQYF.

V usage is TRBV4-1 and J usage is TRBJ2-7, with TRBD2 matching over 8 bases. Germline V gene sequence: CDR1 MGHRA, CDR2 YSYEKL. The CDR3 loop spans 15 amino acids. Trimming took 0 bases from V and 7 from J; bases not matched to a gene: 8. CDR3 sequence: CASSQDFGGGLEQYF. In nucleotides, the CDR3 is TGCGCCAGCAGCCAAGATTTCGGCGGGGGGTTGGAGCAGTACTTC.

The rearrangement links TRBV7-9 to TRBJ2-3, with D possibly TRBD1 on 6 matching bases. The CDR3 spans 15 residues. Germline V gene lookup returns CDR1 SEHNR and CDR2 FQNEAQ (reference sequence). The V gene lost 5 bases and the J gene lost 4 bases, with 16 bases spanning the gap. For the CDR3, the DNA is TGTGCCAGCAGCCCTACAGGGACCGTGGCAGATACGCAGTATTTT. Translation gives CASSPTGTVADTQYF.

This clone was observed a few times. The rearrangement joins TRBV11-2 to TRBJ1-1; tentative D call: TRBD1 (5 bases). Germline V gene data show CDR1 as SGHAT and CDR2 as FQNNGV. Trimming shortened V by 6 bases and J by 4 bases, and 12 bases separated the two germline ends. The CDR3 totals 13 residues. CDR3 protein: CASRSGSVTEAFF. The CDR3 region has the DNA TGTGCCAGCAGATCAGGGTCGGTCACTGAAGCTTTCTTT.

This chain uses TRBV11-2 with TRBJ1-1; D not certain. CDR3 length equals 14 residues. Germline assignment: CDR1 SGHAT and CDR2 FQNNGV. Trimming removed 0 bases at V and 4 bases at J, with 9 bases between. The CDR3 loop is CASSLDSGSTEAFF. CDR3 sequence (DNA): TGTGCCAGCAGCTTAGATTCTGGGAGCACTGAAGCTTTCTTT.

The chain recombines TRBV5-1 with TRBJ2-7; D not certain. This CDR3 is 14 amino acids long. Germline assignment: CDR1 SGHRS and CDR2 YFSETQ. Trimming removed 2 bases at V and 0 bases at J, with 9 bases between. CDR3 loop: CASSFSPSSYEQYF. The CDR3 DNA is TGCGCCAGCAGCTTTAGCCCGAGCTCCTACGAGCAGTACTTC.